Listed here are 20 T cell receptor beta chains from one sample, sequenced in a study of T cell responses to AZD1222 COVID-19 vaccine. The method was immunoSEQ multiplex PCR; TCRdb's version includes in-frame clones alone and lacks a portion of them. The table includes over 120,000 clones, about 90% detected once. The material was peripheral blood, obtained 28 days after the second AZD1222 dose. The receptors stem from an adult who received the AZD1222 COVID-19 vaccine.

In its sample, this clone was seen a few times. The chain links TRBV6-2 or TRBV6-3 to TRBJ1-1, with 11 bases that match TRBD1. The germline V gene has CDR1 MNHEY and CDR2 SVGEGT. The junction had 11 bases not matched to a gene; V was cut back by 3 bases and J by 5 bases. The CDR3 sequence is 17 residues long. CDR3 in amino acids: CASSYPGQGAPGTEAFF. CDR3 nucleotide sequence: TGTGCCAGCAGTTATCCCGGACAGGGGGCGCCGGGAACTGAAGCTTTCTTT.

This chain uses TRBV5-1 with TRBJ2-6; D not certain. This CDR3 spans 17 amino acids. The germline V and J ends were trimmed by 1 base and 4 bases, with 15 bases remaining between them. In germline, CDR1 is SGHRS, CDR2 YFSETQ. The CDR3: CASSLNRGISGANVLTF. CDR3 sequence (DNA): TGCGCCAGCAGCTTGAACCGAGGCATCTCCGGGGCCAACGTCCTGACTTTC.

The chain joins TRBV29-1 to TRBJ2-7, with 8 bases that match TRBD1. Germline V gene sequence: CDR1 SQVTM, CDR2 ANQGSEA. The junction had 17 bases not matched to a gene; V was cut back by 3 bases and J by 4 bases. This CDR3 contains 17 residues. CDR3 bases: TGCAGCGTTGAGACCAGGGGGCGCCGGATAAGGGGGTACGAGCAGTACTTC. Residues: CSVETRGRRIRGYEQYF.

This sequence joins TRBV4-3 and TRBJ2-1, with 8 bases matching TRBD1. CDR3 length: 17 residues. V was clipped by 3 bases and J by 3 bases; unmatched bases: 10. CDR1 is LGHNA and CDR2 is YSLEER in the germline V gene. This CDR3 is CASSHTTGQGLYNEQFF. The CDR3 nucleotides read TGCGCCAGCAGCCATACTACAGGACAGGGTCTCTACAATGAGCAGTTCTTC.

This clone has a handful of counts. CDR3 DNA: TGTGCCAGCAGTGCAGGCGCGGTTCCCTACAATGAGCAGTTCTTC. Its protein product is CASSAGAVPYNEQFF. The chain has TRBV27 and TRBJ2-1; D is ambiguous. There are 15 residues in the CDR3. Per germline, CDR1 MNHEY and CDR2 SMNVEV (reference sequence). V lost 5 bases, J lost 2 bases, and 13 bases lay in between.

The CDR3 protein is CATKPGPTRQNYGYTF. CDR3 sequence (DNA): TGTGCCACCAAACCGGGCCCCACACGCCAGAACTATGGCTACACCTTC. This chain connects TRBV11-2 to TRBJ1-2; no reliable D call. The CDR3 has 16 amino acids. CDR1 is SGHAT and CDR2 is FQNNGV in the germline V gene. Trimming took 10 bases from V and 2 from J, leaving 23 bases between them. The variable domain in full, with the rest retrieved from reference TRBV11-2 and TRBJ1-2, is EAGVAQSPRYKIIEKRQSVAFWCNPISGHATLYWYQQILGQGPKLLIQFQNNGVVDDSQLPKDRFSAERLKGVDSTLKIQPAKLEDSAVYLCATKPGPTRQNYGYTFGSGTRLTVV.

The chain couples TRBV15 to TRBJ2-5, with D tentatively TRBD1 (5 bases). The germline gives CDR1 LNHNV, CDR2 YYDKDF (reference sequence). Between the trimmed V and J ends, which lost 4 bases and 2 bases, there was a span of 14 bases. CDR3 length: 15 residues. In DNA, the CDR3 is TGTGCCACCAGCACCCTGACAGCCCCGCAAGAGACCCAGTACTTC. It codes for CATSTLTAPQETQYF.

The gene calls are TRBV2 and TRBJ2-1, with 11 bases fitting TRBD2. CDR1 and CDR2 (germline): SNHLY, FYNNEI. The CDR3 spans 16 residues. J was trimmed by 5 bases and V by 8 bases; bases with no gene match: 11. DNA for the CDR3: TGTGCCAGCCGTAGCCGTACTAGCGGGAGCGACAATGAGCAGTTCTTC. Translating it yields CASRSRTSGSDNEQFF.

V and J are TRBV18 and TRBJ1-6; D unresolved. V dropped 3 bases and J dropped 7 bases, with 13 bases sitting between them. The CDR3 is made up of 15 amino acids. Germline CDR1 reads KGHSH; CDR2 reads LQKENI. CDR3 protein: CASSPQVLRNSPLHF. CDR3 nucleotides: TGTGCCAGCTCACCGCAGGTCCTGAGGAATTCACCCCTCCACTTT.

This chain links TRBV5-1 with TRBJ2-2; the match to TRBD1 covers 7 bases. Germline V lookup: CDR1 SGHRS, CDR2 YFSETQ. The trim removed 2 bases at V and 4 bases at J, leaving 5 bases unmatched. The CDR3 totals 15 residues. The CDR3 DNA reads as TGCGCCAGCAGCTTTGACAGGGTGAGCACCGGGGAGCTGTTTTTT. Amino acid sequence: CASSFDRVSTGELFF.

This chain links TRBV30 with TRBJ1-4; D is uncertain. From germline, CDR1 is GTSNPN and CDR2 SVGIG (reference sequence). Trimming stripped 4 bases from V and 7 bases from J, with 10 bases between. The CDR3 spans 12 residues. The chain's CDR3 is CAWTGGGEKLFF. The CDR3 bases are TGTGCCTGGACAGGCGGTGGTGAAAAACTGTTTTTT.

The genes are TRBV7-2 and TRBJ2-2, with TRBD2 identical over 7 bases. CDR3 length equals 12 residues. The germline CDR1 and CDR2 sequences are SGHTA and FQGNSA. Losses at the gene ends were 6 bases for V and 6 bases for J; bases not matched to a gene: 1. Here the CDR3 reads CASRGGSGELFF. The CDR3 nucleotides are TGTGCCAGCAGGGGGGGGTCCGGGGAGCTGTTTTTT.

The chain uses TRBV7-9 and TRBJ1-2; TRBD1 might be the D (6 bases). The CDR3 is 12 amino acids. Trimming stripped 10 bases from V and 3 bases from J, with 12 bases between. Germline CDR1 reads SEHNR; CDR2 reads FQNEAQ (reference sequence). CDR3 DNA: TGTGCCACCAGGGACAACTACTATGGCTACACCTTC. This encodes CATRDNYYGYTF. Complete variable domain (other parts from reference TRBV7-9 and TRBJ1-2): DTGVSQNPRHKITKRGQNVTFRCDPISEHNRLYWYRQTLGQGPEFLTYFQNEAQLEKSRLLSDRFSAERPKGSFSTLEIQRTEQGDSAMYLCATRDNYYGYTFGSGTRLTVV.

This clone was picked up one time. CDR3 sequence reads: CASTYMGVSTDTQYF. The CDR3 nucleotides are TGTGCCAGCACATATATGGGAGTGAGCACAGATACGCAGTATTTT. The chain joins TRBV7-2 to TRBJ2-3; TRBD2 might be the D (5 bases). This CDR3 contains 15 residues. With 7 bases removed from V and 0 bases from J, the gap between germline ends came to 14 bases. Per germline, CDR1 SGHTA and CDR2 FQGNSA.

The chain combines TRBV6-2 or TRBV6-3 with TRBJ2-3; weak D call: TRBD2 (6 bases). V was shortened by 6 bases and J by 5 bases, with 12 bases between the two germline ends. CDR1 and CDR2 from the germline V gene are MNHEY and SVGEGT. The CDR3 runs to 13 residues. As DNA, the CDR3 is TGTGCCAGCAGCGGAGGGCCAGGAGATACGCAGTATTTT. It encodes CASSGGPGDTQYF.

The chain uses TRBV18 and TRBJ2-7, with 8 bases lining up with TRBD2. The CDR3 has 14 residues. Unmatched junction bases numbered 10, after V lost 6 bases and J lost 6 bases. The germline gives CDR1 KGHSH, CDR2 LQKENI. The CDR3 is CASSPGTSAREQYF. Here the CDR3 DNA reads TGTGCCAGCTCGCCCGGGACTAGTGCCCGCGAGCAGTACTTC.

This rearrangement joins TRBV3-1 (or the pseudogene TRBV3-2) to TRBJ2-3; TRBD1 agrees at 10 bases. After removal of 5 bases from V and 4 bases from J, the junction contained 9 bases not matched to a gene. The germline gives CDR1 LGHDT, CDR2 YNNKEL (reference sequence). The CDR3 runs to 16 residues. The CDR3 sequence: CASSYPGQGRADTQYF. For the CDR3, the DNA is TGTGCCAGCAGCTACCCGGGACAGGGGAGGGCAGATACGCAGTATTTT.

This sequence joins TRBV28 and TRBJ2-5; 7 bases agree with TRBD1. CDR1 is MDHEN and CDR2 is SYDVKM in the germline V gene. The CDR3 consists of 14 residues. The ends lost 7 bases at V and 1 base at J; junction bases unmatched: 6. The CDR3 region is CASTLTGAQETQYF. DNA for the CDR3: TGTGCCAGCACCTTAACAGGGGCCCAAGAGACCCAGTACTTC. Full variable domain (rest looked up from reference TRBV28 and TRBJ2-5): DVKVTQSSRYLVKRTGEKVFLECVQDMDHENMFWYRQDPGLGLRLIYFSYDVKMKEKGDIPEGYSVSREKKERFSLILESASTNQTSMYLCASTLTGAQETQYFGPGTRLLVL.

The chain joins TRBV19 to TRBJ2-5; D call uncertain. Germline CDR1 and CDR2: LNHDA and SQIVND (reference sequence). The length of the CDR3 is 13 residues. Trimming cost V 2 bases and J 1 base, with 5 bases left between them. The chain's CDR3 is CASSISLQETQYF. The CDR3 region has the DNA TGTGCCAGTAGTATATCTCTCCAAGAGACCCAGTACTTC. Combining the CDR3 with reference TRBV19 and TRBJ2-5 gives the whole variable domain DGGITQSPKYLFRKEGQNVTLSCEQNLNHDAMYWYRQDPGQGLRLIYYSQIVNDFQKGDIAEGYSVSREKKESFPLTVTSAQKNPTAFYLCASSISLQETQYFGPGTRLLVL.

CDR3 DNA: TGTGCCACCTGCACAGGGTACCAAGAGACCCAGTACTTC. Amino acids: CATCTGYQETQYF. The chain has TRBV15 and TRBJ2-5, with D perhaps TRBD1 (6 bases). Germline CDR1 is LNHNV and CDR2 is YYDKDF (reference sequence). This CDR3 contains 13 residues. V lost 8 bases and J lost 0, with 10 bases in between.